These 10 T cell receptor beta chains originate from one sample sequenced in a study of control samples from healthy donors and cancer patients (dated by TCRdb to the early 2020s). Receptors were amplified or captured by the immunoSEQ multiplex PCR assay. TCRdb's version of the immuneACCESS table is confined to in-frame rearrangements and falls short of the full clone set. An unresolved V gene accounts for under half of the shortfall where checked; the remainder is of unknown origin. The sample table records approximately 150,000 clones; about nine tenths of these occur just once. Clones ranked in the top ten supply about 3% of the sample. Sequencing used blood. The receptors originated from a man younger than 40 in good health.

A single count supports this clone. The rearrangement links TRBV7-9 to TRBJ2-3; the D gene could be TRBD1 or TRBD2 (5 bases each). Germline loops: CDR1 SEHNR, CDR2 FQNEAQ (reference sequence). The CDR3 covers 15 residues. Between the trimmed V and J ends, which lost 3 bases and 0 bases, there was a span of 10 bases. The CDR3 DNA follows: TGTGCCAGCAGCTTTGGGACCATAAGCACAGATACGCAGTATTTT. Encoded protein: CASSFGTISTDTQYF.

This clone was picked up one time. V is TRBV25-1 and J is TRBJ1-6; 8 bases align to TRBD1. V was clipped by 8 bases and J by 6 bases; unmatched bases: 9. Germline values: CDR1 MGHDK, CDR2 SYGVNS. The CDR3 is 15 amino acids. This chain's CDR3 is CASGPLGQGNSPLHF. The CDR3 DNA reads TGTGCCAGCGGCCCTTTAGGACAGGGTAATTCACCCCTCCACTTT.

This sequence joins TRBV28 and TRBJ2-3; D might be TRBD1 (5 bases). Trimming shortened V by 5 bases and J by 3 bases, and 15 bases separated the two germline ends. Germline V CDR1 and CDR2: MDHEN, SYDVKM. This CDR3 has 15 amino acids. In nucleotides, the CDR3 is TGTGCCAGCAGTGGGGCAGGCAAAGGAACAGATACGCAGTATTTT. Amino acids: CASSGAGKGTDTQYF.

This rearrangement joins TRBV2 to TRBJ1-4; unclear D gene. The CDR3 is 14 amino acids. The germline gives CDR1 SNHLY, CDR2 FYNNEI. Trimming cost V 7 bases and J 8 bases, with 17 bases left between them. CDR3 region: CASMEWGRPEKLFF. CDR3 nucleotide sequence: TGTGCCAGCATGGAGTGGGGTAGACCAGAAAAACTGTTTTTT.

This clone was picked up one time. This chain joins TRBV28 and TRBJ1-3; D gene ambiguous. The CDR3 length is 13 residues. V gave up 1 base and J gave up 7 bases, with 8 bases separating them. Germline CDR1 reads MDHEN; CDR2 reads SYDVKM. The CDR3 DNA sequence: TGTGCCAGCAGTTTATCTTGGCTTAACACCATATATTTT. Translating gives CASSLSWLNTIYF.

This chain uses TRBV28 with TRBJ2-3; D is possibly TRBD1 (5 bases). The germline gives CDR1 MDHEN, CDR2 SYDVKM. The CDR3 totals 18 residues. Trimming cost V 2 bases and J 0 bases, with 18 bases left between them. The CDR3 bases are TGTGCCAGCAGTTTAGCCAGACAGTCGATTCTTAGCACAGATACGCAGTATTTT. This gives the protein CASSLARQSILSTDTQYF.

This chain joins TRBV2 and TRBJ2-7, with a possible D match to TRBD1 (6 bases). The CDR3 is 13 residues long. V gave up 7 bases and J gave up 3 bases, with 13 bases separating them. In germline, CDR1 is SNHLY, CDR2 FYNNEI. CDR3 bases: TGTGCCAGCATAGGGGGTACAGGCTACGAGCAGTACTTC. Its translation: CASIGGTGYEQYF.

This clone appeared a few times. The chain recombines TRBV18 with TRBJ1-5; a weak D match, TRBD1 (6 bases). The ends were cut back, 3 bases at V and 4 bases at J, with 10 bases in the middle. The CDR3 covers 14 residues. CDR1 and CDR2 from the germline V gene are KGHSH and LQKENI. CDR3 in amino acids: CASSPGQKNQPQHF. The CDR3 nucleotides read TGTGCCAGCTCACCTGGACAGAAAAATCAGCCCCAGCATTTT.

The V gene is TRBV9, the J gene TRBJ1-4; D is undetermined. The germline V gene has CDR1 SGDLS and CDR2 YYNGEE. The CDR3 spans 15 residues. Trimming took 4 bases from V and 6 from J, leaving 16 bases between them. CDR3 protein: CASSPEGRAYEKLFF. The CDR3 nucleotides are TGTGCCAGCAGCCCAGAAGGCAGAGCCTATGAAAAACTGTTTTTT.

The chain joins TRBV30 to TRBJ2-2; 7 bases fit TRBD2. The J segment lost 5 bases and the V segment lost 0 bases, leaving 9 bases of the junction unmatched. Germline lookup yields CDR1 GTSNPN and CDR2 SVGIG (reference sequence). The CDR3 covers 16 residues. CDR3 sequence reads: CAWSVLASGPTGELFF. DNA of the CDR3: TGTGCCTGGAGTGTATTGGCTAGCGGACCTACCGGGGAGCTGTTTTTT.